A single T cell receptor (beta chain) is shown here with its context. Its specificity is not known. The sample belongs to a study of cytomegalovirus exposure and HLA in healthy donors. Study in general: HLA-typed donors contributed approximately 86 million unique TCRs, which were held in an early data release.

The CDR3 runs 15 residues. Per the germline V gene, CDR1 is SEHNR and CDR2 is FQNEAQ (reference sequence). V trimming: 6 bases; J trimming: 4 bases; junction bases outside the gene matches: 11. The study ran its PCR with 60 Vbeta and 13 Jbeta primers. In the authors' methods: A later analysis counted approximately 80 million unique TCR beta chains, around 10 million shared. Assay: immunoSEQ multiplex PCR; the TCRdb copy retains only in-frame clones and omits some. For V, J and clone size, that table is used; D and trimming come from the DNA. Its table lists around 110,000 clones. Study results and caveats: Across HLA loci, a later analysis found differing TCR association rates, with DRB1 most and HLA-C fewest. Investigators reported over 150 TCR beta chains as tied to cytomegalovirus.

The clonotype originates from a man aged 30-40 years in good health and CMV-seronegative. The chain joins TRBV7-9 to TRBJ2-5, with TRBD1 matching 7 bases. Sequencing used PBMCs. The CDR3 sequence is CASRLGQWKGETQYF. CDR3 nucleotide sequence: TGTGCCAGCAGGTTGGGACAGTGGAAGGGAGAGACCCAGTACTTC. Drawing the rest from reference TRBV7-9 and TRBJ2-5, the complete variable domain is DTGVSQNPRHKITKRGQNVTFRCDPISEHNRLYWYRQTLGQGPEFLTYFQNEAQLEKSRLLSDRFSAERPKGSFSTLEIQRTEQGDSAMYLCASRLGQWKGETQYFGPGTRLLVL.